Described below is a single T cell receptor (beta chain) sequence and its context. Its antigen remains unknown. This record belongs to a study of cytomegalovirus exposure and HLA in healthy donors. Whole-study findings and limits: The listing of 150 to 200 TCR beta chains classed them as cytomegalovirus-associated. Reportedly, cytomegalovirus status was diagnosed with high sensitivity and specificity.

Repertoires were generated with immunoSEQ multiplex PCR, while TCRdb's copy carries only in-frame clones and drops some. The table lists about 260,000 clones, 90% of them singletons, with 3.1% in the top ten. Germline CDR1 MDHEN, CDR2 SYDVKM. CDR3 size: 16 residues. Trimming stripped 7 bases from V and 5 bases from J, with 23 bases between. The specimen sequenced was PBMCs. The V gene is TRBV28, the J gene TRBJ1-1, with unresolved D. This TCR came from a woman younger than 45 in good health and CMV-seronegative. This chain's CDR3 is CASKLLSSLRETEAFF. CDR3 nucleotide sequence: TGTGCCAGCAAACTACTGTCCAGCCTGCGGGAAACTGAAGCTTTCTTT.